This TCR beta chain was found in a study of CD8 T cells in Susac syndrome. When the RNA was reverse transcribed, random hexamers were used with an input of 0.5 to 1 ug. Across 54 Vbeta and 13 Jbeta, immunoSEQ multiplex PCR amplified TCR beta CDR3. MiXCR, run by TCRdb on the immunoSEQ multiplex PCR reads, gives a single entry per CDR3 protein. The table lists under 550,000 distinct CDR3 sequences, around 85% of them singletons, with about 0.12% in the top ten. The study used treatment-naive patients who had stable or active relapsing-remitting disease as multiple sclerosis controls. Germline V gene data show CDR1 as SGHRS and CDR2 as YFSETQ. The CDR3 loop spans 16 amino acids. The trim removed 3 bases at V and 4 bases at J, leaving 8 bases unmatched.

The sequence came from a human donor with multiple sclerosis. Sequencing used CD8+ T cells from PBMCs. The V call is TRBV5-1, the J call TRBJ2-3; TRBD1 matches 10 bases. The CDR3 coding sequence is TGCGCCAGCAGCTACCCCGGGACAGGGGTCCCAGATACGCAGTATTTT. Encoded protein: CASSYPGTGVPDTQYF.